Sequencing of this TCR beta chain was carried out in a study of blood T cells in healthy people across ages. CDR3 length: 18 amino acids. V lost 5 bases and J lost 0; bases outside the gene matches: 14. Germline values: CDR1 SEHNR, CDR2 FQNEAQ (reference sequence). Researchers report isolating at least 7 million PBMCs per sample. Overall study findings and caveats: Versus aged donors, long-lived donors had higher diversity and more naive CD4+ cells. Per million T cells, TCR beta diversity dropped about linearly as age rose.

To note about this clonotype: The antigen remains unidentified.

Next came a second PCR, run for roughly 7 to 12 cycles, which used a sample-barcoded 5' primer along with a J-beta primer mix. TCRdb recomputed calls from the 5' RACE reads with MiXCR, one row per CDR3 protein. The data hold over 1,200,000 distinct CDR3 sequences, with approximately 60% observed a single time. This receptor was identified in a man aged 18 to 29 in good health. Sequenced material: blood. This rearrangement joins TRBV7-9 to TRBJ2-5; 8 bases line up with TRBD1. The CDR3 loop is CASSILHLDRAHQETQYF. The CDR3 DNA sequence: TGTGCCAGCAGCATACTTCACTTGGACAGGGCTCACCAAGAGACCCAGTACTTC.